This T cell receptor (beta chain) emerged from a study of T-cell reconstitution after alpha-beta-depleted transplantation in children. CDR1 and CDR2 (germline): DFQATT, SNEGSKA (reference sequence). The CDR3 runs 15 residues. V was clipped by 5 bases and J by 4 bases, with 20 bases between them. Unique molecular identifiers were incorporated into the prepared TCRbeta library. TCRdb reanalysed the PCR reads using MiXCR and keeps one entry per CDR3 protein. The repertoire holds around 250,000 distinct CDR3 sequences, with 25% as singletons. This clonotype was observed a handful of times. The antigen remains unidentified. General observations from the study: Reportedly, only several hundred clones from non-depleted graft cells drove alpha-beta T-cell counts at about two months.

This chain joins TRBV20-1 and TRBJ1-2, with a weak D call TRBD1 (6 bases). The source is a girl aged 2-15 years with Fanconi anemia, due to receive a stem cell transplant. This specimen was PBMCs, taken before TCRalphabeta/CD19-depleted stem cell transplant. The CDR3 reads CSALGPKLDSYGYTF. The CDR3 bases are TGCAGTGCTCTCGGTCCTAAATTGGACAGCTATGGCTACACCTTC.